The rows below give T cell receptor beta chains drawn from one sample of a study of blood T cells in healthy people across ages. TCRdb re-analysed the 5' RACE reads in MiXCR, keeping a single row per CDR3 protein. Found here are 800,000 to 900,000 distinct CDR3 sequences, around two thirds of them singletons; the top ten hold around a quarter. The sample taken for sequencing was blood. These receptors all stem from a man aged 30-40 years in good health. The CDR3 runs from the conserved cysteine through the conserved F or W. The order of the fields is clone size, J gene, V gene, D gene, CDR3 protein, CDR3 DNA. D genes are given only for firm matches. The listing skips clone size in some rows; elsewhere it reads once, few, many or a size class.

few	TRBJ1-2	TRBV20-1	-	CSASVGANYGYTF	TGCAGTGCTAGTGTGGGGGCTAACTATGGCTACACCTTC
few	TRBJ2-5	TRBV20-1	TRBD1	CSARDSKGAATQYF	TGCAGTGCTAGAGATTCTAAGGGGGCAGCGACCCAGTACTTC
once	TRBJ2-1	TRBV5-1	TRBD2	CASGGRGESDEQFF	TGCGCCAGCGGCGGACGGGGGGAGAGTGATGAGCAGTTCTTC
few	TRBJ2-6	TRBV10-3	-	CAIRRDLSGANVLTF	TGTGCCATCAGAAGGGACCTCTCTGGGGCCAACGTCCTGACTTTC
-	TRBJ1-2	TRBV9	TRBD1	CASSVVDRDSGHGYTF	TGTGCCAGCAGCGTAGTGGACAGGGACAGCGGTCATGGCTACACCTTC
-	TRBJ2-6	TRBV6-5	-	CASEPGESSGANVLTF	TGTGCCAGCGAGCCGGGGGAGAGCTCTGGGGCCAACGTCCTGACTTTC
-	TRBJ2-7	TRBV28	TRBD1	CASSRQGAWDEQYF	TGTGCCAGCAGCCGACAGGGGGCTTGGGACGAGCAGTACTTC
few	TRBJ2-3	TRBV7-2	-	CASSLRGAIGDTDTQYF	TGTGCCAGCAGCCTTCGGGGGGCGATTGGGGATACAGATACGCAGTATTTT
few	TRBJ2-6	TRBV6-6	-	CASHTGFGANVLTF	TGTGCCAGCCACACGGGGTTCGGGGCCAACGTCCTGACTTTC
-	TRBJ2-7	TRBV3-1	TRBD1	CASSQGATGGYEQYF	TGTGCCAGCAGCCAAGGAGCGACAGGGGGCTACGAGCAGTACTTC
-	TRBJ2-3	TRBV12-3/TRBV12-4	-	CASSSATEDTQYF	TGTGCCAGCAGTTCAGCGACAGAAGATACGCAGTATTTT
-	TRBJ2-7	TRBV5-1	TRBD1	CASRSGTVDEQYF	TGCGCCAGCAGATCTGGGACAGTTGACGAGCAGTACTTC
-	TRBJ2-5	TRBV6-6	TRBD2	CASSYLEERGWTQYF	TGTGCCAGCAGTTACCTGGAGGAGCGGGGGTGGACCCAGTACTTC
once	TRBJ1-5	TRBV12-3/TRBV12-4	TRBD1	CASSWTGEQPQHF	TGTGCCAGCAGTTGGACAGGGGAGCAGCCCCAGCATTTT
-	TRBJ1-6	TRBV7-8	-	CASSLSQDNSPLHF	TGTGCCAGCAGCTTAAGTCAGGATAATTCACCCCTCCACTTT
-	TRBJ2-5	TRBV20-1	TRBD1	CSASSRGLPETQYF	TGCAGTGCTAGCTCCAGGGGGCTCCCAGAGACCCAGTACTTC
-	TRBJ2-7	TRBV20-1	-	CSARDVGDTYEQYF	TGCAGTGCTAGAGATGTAGGGGACACCTACGAGCAGTACTTC
-	TRBJ2-1	TRBV6-1	TRBD2	CASSGNGGAFGEQFF	TGTGCCAGCAGTGGTAACGGGGGGGCGTTCGGTGAGCAGTTCTTC
few	TRBJ2-1	TRBV10-3	-	CAIRGGGSYNEQFF	TGTGCCATCAGAGGCGGAGGCTCCTACAATGAGCAGTTCTTC
-	TRBJ2-2	TRBV4-1	TRBD2	CAGSQRLAGATNTGELFF	TGCGCCGGCAGCCAACGGCTAGCGGGGGCCACGAACACCGGGGAGCTGTTTTTT
-	TRBJ2-7	TRBV7-6	TRBD1	CASSFSIGQGAYEQYF	TGTGCCAGCAGCTTTAGTATCGGACAGGGGGCCTACGAGCAGTACTTC
few	TRBJ2-5	TRBV6-1	-	CASSPAGNEQYF	TGTGCCAGCAGCCCTGCCGGGAATGAGCAGTACTTC
many	TRBJ1-5	TRBV27	TRBD1	CASSRQGGNQPQHF	TGTGCCAGCAGTCGTCAGGGGGGTAATCAGCCCCAGCATTTT
-	TRBJ2-1	TRBV29-1	TRBD1	CSVPDREIYNEQFF	TGCAGCGTTCCGGACAGGGAAATATACAATGAGCAGTTCTTC
-	TRBJ1-5	TRBV20-1	-	CSARDPEDRDYNQPQHF	TGCAGTGCTAGAGATCCGGAGGATAGGGATTACAATCAGCCCCAGCATTTT
-	TRBJ2-1	TRBV6-5	TRBD2	CASSRTSGHNEQFF	TGTGCCAGCAGTCGTACTAGCGGGCACAATGAGCAGTTCTTC
-	TRBJ1-5	TRBV6-2/TRBV6-3	-	CASSTVGQPQHF	TGTGCCAGCAGTACTGTCGGTCAGCCCCAGCATTTT
few	TRBJ2-3	TRBV7-3	-	CASSSGNEADTQYF	TGTGCCAGCAGCTCAGGGAATGAAGCGGATACGCAGTATTTT
once	TRBJ1-6	TRBV6-5	-	CATSNPGGGGSPLHF	TGTGCCACCTCGAATCCGGGGGGCGGAGGTTCACCCCTCCACTTT
few	TRBJ2-7	TRBV3-1	TRBD1	CASSQARGGLPREQYF	TGTGCCAGCAGCCAGGCTAGAGGGGGCCTCCCGCGAGAGCAGTACTTC
once	TRBJ2-7	TRBV30	TRBD2	CAGRAGTYEQYF	TGTGCCGGGAGGGCAGGGACCTACGAGCAGTACTTC
once	TRBJ2-5	TRBV7-2	TRBD2	CASSGTSGTSVRETQYF	TGTGCCAGCAGCGGCACTTCCGGGACTAGCGTGAGAGAGACCCAGTACTTC
-	TRBJ2-5	TRBV20-1	TRBD1	CSASGTGGRQETQYF	TGCAGTGCTAGTGGTACAGGGGGTAGGCAAGAGACCCAGTACTTC
-	TRBJ2-7	TRBV12-3/TRBV12-4	TRBD2	CASRTSGGAYEQYF	TGTGCCAGCAGAACTAGCGGGGGGGCCTACGAGCAGTACTTC
-	TRBJ1-5	TRBV10-3	-	CAISEGGGDSNQPQHF	TGTGCCATCAGTGAGGGGGGGGGCGATTCCAATCAGCCCCAGCATTTT
-	TRBJ2-6	TRBV7-2	TRBD2	CASSLVVSGGVGANVLTF	TGTGCCAGCAGCTTAGTGGTTAGCGGGGGTGTTGGGGCCAACGTCCTGACTTTC
few	TRBJ1-2	TRBV11-2	-	CASSLSRGAWYGYTF	TGTGCCAGCAGCTTAAGCCGGGGGGCGTGGTATGGCTACACCTTC
-	TRBJ2-3	TRBV7-9	TRBD1	CASSMGQGKDTQYF	TGTGCCAGCAGTATGGGACAGGGGAAGGATACGCAGTATTTT
few	TRBJ2-7	TRBV7-3	TRBD1	CASSLEPGQGYEQYF	TGTGCCAGCAGCTTGGAACCGGGACAGGGCTACGAGCAGTACTTC
-	TRBJ2-7	TRBV6-2/TRBV6-3	TRBD2	CASSSTSGGSYEQYF	TGTGCCAGCAGTTCGACTAGCGGGGGCTCCTACGAGCAGTACTTC
-	TRBJ2-7	TRBV10-3	-	CAITQGIGNEQYF	TGTGCCATCACCCAGGGGATAGGGAACGAGCAGTACTTC
-	TRBJ2-7	TRBV7-9	-	CASSLTPEYYEQYF	TGTGCCAGCAGCTTAACGCCAGAGTACTACGAGCAGTACTTC
-	TRBJ1-3	TRBV20-1	-	CSARPGPGRNTIYF	TGCAGTGCTAGACCGGGACCGGGCAGAAACACCATATATTTT
-	TRBJ2-1	TRBV7-3	-	CASSPGYRSGLTNEQFF	TGTGCCAGCAGCCCCGGGTACCGGAGTGGGCTTACAAATGAGCAGTTCTTC
few	TRBJ2-3	TRBV7-7	-	CASSLGGTRTDTQYF	TGTGCCAGCAGCTTAGGTGGCACCCGCACAGATACGCAGTATTTT
-	TRBJ2-7	TRBV2	-	CASSEAGLLYEQYF	TGTGCCAGCAGTGAAGCGGGACTCCTCTACGAGCAGTACTTC